This T cell receptor beta chain appears in the sequencing data of a study of blood T cell repertoires in COVID-19 (TCRdb year 2020). At the level of the whole study: The collaborator samples originated in the United States, Italy and Spain and spanned the acute and convalescent phases of COVID-19. The sample metadata nearly always contained a de-identified subject ID, COVID-19 status, age in years and sex. The samples were drawn from two sources: the first 160 participants of the ongoing ImmuneRACE study, and fewer than 1,500 subjects contributed by 6 global collaborators. The dataset comprised deeply sampled blood TCRbeta repertoires from subjects exposed to, actively infected with, or recovered from COVID-19. The prospective study material was composed of cDNA or gDNA derived from T cells, B-cell-depleted T cells, or PBMCs. The repertoires were released in a freely available public database meant as a resource for research on the immune response to SARS-CoV-2. Where available, HLA class I and class II types were taken from metadata supplied by the sample provider and were not determined by assay-based typing.

V is shortened by 5 bases, J by 3 bases, and the region joining them spans 14 bases. Its CDR3 holds 14 amino acids, cysteine through phenylalanine. Only the CDR3 DNA stays, 42 bases, in frame from base 1. Sequences MNHEY (CDR1) and SMNVEV (CDR2) are obtained from the germline V gene (reference sequence). General conclusions and limits of the study: Clinical and demographic metadata were provided uncurated, with the amount varying by source and participant.

Whole blood was collected in K2EDTA tubes by collaborating institutions according to the institutions' own protocols. For TCRbeta analysis, collaborator samples were shipped as frozen whole blood, as isolated PBMCs, or as DNA extracted from either sample type. With regard to this clone: The antigen it binds to is not known. Base qualities are missing; no much larger clone stands one base away.

The immunoSEQ Assay, a bias-controlled multiplex PCR, was used to amplify TCRbeta CDR3 regions from genomic DNA. In the source study's methods: The number of nucleated cells in each sample was estimated from the amplification of reference gene primers within the assay. To quantify the absolute abundance of each unique TCRbeta CDR3 rearrangement, sequence reads were collapsed and filtered. For each sample, productive Simpson clonality was calculated by taking the square root of Simpson's diversity index across productive rearrangements. TCRdb re-hosts the immuneACCESS table, in-frame sequences only. Its copies lack some clones; in the studies checked, an unresolved V gene accounts for under half of them, and the cause for the rest is not known. Clonal size and the V and J genes are those of that table, whereas D and trimming came from the DNA. This sample holds tens of thousands of clones; 84% were observed only once. The top ten hold 3.5% to 4% of the sample.

The sequence came from a man over 45 with acute or convalescent COVID-19. The chain couples TRBV27 to TRBJ2-7, with TRBD2 perhaps the D gene, on 5 matching bases. Sequenced input: peripheral blood. CDR3 sequence: CASSPVTGNYEQYF. The sequence in DNA is TGTGCCAGCAGTCCCGTCACCGGGAACTACGAGCAGTACTTC.